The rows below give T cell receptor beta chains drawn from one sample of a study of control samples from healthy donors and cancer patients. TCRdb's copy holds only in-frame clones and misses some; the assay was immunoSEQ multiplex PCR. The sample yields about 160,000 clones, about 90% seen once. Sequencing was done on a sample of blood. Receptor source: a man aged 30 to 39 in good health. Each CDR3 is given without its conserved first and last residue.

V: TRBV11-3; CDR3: ASSLGTSGSNEQF
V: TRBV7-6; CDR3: ASSLVGQGWNTGELF
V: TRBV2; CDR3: ASSEGEGPGNEQF
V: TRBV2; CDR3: ASSEYGSSGNTIY
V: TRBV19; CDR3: ASRKEDTQY
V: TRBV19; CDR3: ATTGDPNKDLH
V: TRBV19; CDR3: ASRSPTTYGYT
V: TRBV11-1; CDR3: ASSSISGNTIY
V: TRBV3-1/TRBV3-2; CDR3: ASSQIYRRNTIY
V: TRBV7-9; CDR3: ASSTASAAGRGNSPLH
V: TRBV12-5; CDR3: ASGFYRDRLSYGYT
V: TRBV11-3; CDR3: ASSLDQTSSYNEQF
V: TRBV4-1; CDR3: ASSLVGTGAEAF
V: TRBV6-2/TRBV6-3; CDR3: ASSSHAPAAETQY
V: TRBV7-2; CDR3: ASTLGGSLWQETQY
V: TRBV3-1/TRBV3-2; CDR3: ASSATGTKQY
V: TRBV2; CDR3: ASSDEYEQY
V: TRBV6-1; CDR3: ASSDAVLGQGANTGELF
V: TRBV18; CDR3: ASSQPGAQGEKLF
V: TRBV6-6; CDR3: ASTDREGQPQH
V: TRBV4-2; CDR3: ASSQGAGNQPQH
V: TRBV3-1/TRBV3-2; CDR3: ASSRRQGSFDTQY
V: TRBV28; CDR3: ASSFTGGGQPQH
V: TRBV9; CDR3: ASSGLVSGSSYNEQF
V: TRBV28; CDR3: ASSLGTGVGQPQH
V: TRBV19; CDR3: ASSPSGDLYEQY
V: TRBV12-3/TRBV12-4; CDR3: ASSTQRGGQY
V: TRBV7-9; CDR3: ASSLLGQGDETQY
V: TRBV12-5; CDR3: ASGLPSVGQVPGGQF
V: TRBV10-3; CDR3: AISALRGGANEQF
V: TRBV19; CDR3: ASRDFPYNEQF
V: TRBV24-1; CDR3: ATSPGVGELF
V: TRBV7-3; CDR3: ASSPDSNEQF
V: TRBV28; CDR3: ATMDSGHQNTEAF
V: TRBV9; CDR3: ASSPIGQANTGELF
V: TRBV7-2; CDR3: ASSLVGGGNQPQH
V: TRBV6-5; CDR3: ASILGTAGYTEAF
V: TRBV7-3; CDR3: ASSTRVYNEQF
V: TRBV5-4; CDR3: ASSIPSGGYYNEQF
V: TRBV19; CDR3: ASSISPGQGGFYGYT
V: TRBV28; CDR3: ASSSYDSSSYNSPLH
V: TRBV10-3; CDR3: AISEDLDTDTQY
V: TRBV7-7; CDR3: ASSPNSLIGTGNSPLH
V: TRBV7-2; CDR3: ASSGDRGLNTGELF
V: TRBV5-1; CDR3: ASSRQGKEGEKLF
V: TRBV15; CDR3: ATSRDAQGGPISTDTQY
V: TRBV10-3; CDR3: AISVEGNTEAF
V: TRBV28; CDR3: ASSLGGGNTEAF
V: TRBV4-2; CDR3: ASSQDKKPARETQY
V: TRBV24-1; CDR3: ATSGNRGQETQY
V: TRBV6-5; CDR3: ASRGGVAGSETQY
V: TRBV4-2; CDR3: ASSHPGLPNEQF
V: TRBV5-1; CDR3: ASSLKTSGSTGELF
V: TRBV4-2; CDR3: ASSQGTYYEQY
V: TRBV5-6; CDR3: ASSSPGIDSYEQY
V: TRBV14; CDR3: ASSSRDRYNEQF
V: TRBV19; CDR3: ASSINSRVDEQF